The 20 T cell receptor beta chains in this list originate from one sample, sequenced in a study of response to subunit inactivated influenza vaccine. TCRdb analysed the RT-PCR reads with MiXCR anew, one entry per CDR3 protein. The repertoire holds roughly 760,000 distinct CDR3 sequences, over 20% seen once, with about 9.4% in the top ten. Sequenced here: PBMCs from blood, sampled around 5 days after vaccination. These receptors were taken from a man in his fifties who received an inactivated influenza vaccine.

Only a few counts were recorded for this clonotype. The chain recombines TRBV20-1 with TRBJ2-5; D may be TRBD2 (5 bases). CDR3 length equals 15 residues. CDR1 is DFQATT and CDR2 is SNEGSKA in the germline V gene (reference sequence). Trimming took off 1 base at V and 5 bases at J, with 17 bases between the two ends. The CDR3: CSARGAAATLETQYF. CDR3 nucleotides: TGCAGTGCTAGAGGTGCAGCGGCCACACTGGAGACCCAGTACTTC.

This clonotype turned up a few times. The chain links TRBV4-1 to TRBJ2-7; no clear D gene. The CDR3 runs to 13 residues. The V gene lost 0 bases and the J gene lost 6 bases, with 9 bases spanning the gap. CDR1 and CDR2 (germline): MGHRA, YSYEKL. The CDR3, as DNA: TGCGCCAGCAGCCAAGATCGCAGGCTCGAGCAGTACTTC. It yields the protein CASSQDRRLEQYF.

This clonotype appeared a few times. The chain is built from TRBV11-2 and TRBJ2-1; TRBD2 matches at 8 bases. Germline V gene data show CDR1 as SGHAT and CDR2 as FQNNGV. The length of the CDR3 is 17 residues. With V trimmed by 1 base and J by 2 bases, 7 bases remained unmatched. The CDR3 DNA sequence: TGTGCCAGCAGCTTAGGCGGGGGGACTAGGGCCTACAATGAGCAGTTCTTC. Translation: CASSLGGGTRAYNEQFF.

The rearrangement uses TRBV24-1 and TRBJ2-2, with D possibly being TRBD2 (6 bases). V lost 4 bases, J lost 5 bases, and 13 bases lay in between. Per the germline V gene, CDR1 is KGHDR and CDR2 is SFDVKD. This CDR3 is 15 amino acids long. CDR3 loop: CATSDLSGRTGELFF. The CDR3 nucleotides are TGTGCCACCAGTGACCTGAGCGGGCGAACCGGGGAGCTGTTTTTT.

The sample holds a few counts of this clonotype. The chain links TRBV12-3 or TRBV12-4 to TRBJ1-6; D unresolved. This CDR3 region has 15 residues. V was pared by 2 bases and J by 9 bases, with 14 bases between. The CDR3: CASSLSPGSGSPLHF. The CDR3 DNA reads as TGTGCCAGCAGTTTAAGTCCGGGGTCCGGTTCACCCCTCCACTTT.

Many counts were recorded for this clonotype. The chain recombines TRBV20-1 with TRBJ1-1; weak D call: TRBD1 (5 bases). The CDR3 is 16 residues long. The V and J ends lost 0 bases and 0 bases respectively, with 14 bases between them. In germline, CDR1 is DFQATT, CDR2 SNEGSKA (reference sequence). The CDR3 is CSARDPRAGMNTEAFF. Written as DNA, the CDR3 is TGCAGTGCTAGAGATCCCCGGGCAGGGATGAACACTGAAGCTTTCTTT.

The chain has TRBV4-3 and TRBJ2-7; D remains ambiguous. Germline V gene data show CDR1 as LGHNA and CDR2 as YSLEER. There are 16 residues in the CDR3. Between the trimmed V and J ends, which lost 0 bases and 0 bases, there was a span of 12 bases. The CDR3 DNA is TGCGCCAGCAGCCAAGATCGCCAAATGAGCTCCTACGAGCAGTACTTC. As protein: CASSQDRQMSSYEQYF.

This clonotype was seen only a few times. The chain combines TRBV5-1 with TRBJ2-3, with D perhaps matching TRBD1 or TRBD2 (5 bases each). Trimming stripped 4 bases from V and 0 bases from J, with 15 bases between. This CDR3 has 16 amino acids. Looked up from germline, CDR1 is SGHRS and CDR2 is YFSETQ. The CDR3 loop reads CASSHGLRDSTDTQYF. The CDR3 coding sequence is TGCGCCAGCAGCCATGGACTCAGGGATAGCACAGATACGCAGTATTTT.

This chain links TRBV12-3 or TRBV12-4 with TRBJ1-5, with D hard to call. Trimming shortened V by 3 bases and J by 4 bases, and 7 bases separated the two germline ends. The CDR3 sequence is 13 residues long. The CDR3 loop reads CASSLRLNQPQHF. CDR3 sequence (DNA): TGTGCCAGCAGTTTGCGGTTGAATCAGCCCCAGCATTTT.

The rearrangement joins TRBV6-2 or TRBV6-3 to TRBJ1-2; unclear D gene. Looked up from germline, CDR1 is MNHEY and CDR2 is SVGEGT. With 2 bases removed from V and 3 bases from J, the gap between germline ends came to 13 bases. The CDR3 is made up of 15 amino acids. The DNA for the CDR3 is TGTGCCAGCAGTTACGCCGGGTCTCGCGACTATGGCTACACCTTC. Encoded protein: CASSYAGSRDYGYTF.

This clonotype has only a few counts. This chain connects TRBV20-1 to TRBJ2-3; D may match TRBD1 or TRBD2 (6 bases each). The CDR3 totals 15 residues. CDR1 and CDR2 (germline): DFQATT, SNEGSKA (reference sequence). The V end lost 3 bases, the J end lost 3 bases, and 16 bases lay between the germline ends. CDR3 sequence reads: CSARETGAGTDTQYF. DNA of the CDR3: TGCAGTGCTAGGGAAACGGGGGCGGGGACAGATACGCAGTATTTT.

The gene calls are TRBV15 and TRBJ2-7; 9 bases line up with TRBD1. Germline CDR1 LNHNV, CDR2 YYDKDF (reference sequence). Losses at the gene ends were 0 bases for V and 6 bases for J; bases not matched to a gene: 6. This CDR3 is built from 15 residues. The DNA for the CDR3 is TGTGCCACCAGCAGAGATCAGCGGGGACAGGGCGAGCAGTACTTC. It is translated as CATSRDQRGQGEQYF.

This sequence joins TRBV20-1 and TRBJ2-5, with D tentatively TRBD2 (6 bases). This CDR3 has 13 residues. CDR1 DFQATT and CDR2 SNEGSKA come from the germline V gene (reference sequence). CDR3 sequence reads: CSLLNPGVETQYF. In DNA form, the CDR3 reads TGCAGCCTACTTAACCCGGGAGTGGAGACCCAGTACTTC.

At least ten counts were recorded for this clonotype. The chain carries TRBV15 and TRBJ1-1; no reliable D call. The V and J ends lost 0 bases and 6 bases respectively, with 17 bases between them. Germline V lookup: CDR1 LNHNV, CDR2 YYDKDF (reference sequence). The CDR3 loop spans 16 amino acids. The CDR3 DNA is TGTGCCACCAGCAGAGATCGGGGAGGGCAATCCGCTGAAGCTTTCTTT. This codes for CATSRDRGGQSAEAFF.

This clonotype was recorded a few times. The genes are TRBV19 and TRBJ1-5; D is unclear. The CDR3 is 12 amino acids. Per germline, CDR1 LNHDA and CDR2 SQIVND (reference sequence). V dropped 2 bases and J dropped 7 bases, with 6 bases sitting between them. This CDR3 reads CASSIFGQPQHF. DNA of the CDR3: TGTGCCAGTAGTATATTCGGCCAGCCCCAGCATTTT.

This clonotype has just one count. CDR3 bases: TGTGCCAGCTCACAAACTATATCTGGGGACTATGGCTACACCTTC. Translated: CASSQTISGDYGYTF. The rearrangement uses TRBV18 and TRBJ1-2; D unresolved. The CDR3 is 15 residues long. V lost 4 bases and J lost 3, with 15 bases in between. Germline V gives CDR1 KGHSH, CDR2 LQKENI.

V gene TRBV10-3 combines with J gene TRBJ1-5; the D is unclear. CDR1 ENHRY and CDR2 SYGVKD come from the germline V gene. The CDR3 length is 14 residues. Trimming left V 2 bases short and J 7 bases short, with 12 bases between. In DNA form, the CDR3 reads TGTGCCATCAGTGAGCCGGCCCTGAGGCAGCCCCAGCATTTT. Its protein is CAISEPALRQPQHF.

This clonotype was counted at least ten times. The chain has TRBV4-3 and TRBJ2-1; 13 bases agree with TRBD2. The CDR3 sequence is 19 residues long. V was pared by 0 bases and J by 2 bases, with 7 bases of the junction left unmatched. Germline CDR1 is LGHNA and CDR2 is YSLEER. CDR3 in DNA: TGCGCCAGCAGCCAAGATTCACTAGCGGGAGGGTCCCCCTACAATGAGCAGTTCTTC. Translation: CASSQDSLAGGSPYNEQFF.

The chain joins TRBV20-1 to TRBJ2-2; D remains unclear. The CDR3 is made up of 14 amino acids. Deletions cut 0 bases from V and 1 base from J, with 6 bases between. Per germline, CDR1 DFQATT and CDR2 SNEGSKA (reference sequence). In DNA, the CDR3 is TGCAGTGCTAGAGAGACATTGAACACCGGGGAGCTGTTTTTT. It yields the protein CSARETLNTGELFF.

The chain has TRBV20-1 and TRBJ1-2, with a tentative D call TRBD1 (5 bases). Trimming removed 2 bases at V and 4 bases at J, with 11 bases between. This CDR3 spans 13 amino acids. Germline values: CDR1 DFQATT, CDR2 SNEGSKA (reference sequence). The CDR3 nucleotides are TGCAGTGCTAGATGGGGACCCACCTATGGCTACACCTTC. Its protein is CSARWGPTYGYTF.